Listed here are 23 T cell receptor beta chains from one sample, sequenced in a study of blood T cell repertoires in COVID-19. Sequencing was performed with immunoSEQ multiplex PCR; in TCRdb, only in-frame clones are kept and a portion is missing. The top ten clones hold over 4% of a sample with 200,000 to 300,000 clones, around 86% of them seen once. The sequencing input was peripheral blood. The receptors shown here come from a woman aged 55-69 years with COVID-19, enrolled during active disease.

This chain links TRBV10-1 with TRBJ2-7, with 10 positions matching TRBD2. Germline V gene sequence: CDR1 WNHNN, CDR2 SYGVQD (reference sequence). This CDR3 has 15 amino acids. Losses at the gene ends were 4 bases for V and 0 bases for J; bases not matched to a gene: 3. The CDR3 sequence is CASSGSSGSSYEQYF. In DNA, the CDR3 is TGCGCCAGCAGTGGTTCTAGCGGGAGCTCCTACGAGCAGTACTTC.

This chain connects TRBV25-1 to TRBJ1-6; D may be TRBD1 (5 bases). The germline V gene has CDR1 MGHDK and CDR2 SYGVNS. CDR3 length equals 13 residues. Trimming pared 6 bases from V and 8 bases from J, leaving 11 bases between. CDR3: CASSFGGDSPLHF. The CDR3 nucleotides are TGTGCCAGCAGCTTTGGGGGGGATTCACCCCTCCACTTT.

V and J are TRBV10-3 and TRBJ1-5; 8 nucleotides match TRBD1. CDR3 length: 14 amino acids. Losses at the gene ends were 4 bases for V and 5 bases for J; bases not matched to a gene: 4. From germline, CDR1 is ENHRY and CDR2 SYGVKD. The CDR3 protein is CAISADRGDQPQHF. In nucleotides, the CDR3 is TGTGCCATCAGTGCAGACAGGGGTGATCAGCCCCAGCATTTT.

The V call is TRBV6-4, the J call TRBJ2-3; tentative D call: TRBD2 (6 bases). The V gene lost 5 bases and the J gene lost 0 bases, with 15 bases spanning the gap. CDR3 length equals 16 residues. Germline loops: CDR1 MRHNA, CDR2 SNTAGT. In DNA form, the CDR3 reads TGTGCCAGCAGTCTCGGACTAAAGGGTAGCACAGATACGCAGTATTTT. Encoded protein: CASSLGLKGSTDTQYF.

For this clone: The sample carries other DNA sequences with the same CDR3. The chain uses TRBV5-1 and TRBJ2-7; tentatively, D is TRBD2 (5 bases). CDR3 size: 14 residues. Germline values: CDR1 SGHRS, CDR2 YFSETQ. Trimming cost V 0 bases and J 0 bases, with 7 bases left between them. The CDR3 reads CASSLAGSSYEQYF. CDR3 nucleotides: TGCGCCAGCAGCTTGGCGGGGAGCTCCTACGAGCAGTACTTC.

This clone was recorded a few times. The chain has TRBV29-1 and TRBJ1-5; no firm D call. Between the trimmed V and J ends, which lost 4 bases and 4 bases, there was a span of 14 bases. Germline lookup yields CDR1 SQVTM and CDR2 ANQGSEA. The CDR3 runs 14 residues. The CDR3 spells CSVVVAGDNQPQHF. CDR3 sequence (DNA): TGCAGCGTTGTAGTGGCCGGGGATAATCAGCCCCAGCATTTT. The full variable domain, with the rest looked up from reference TRBV29-1 and TRBJ1-5, is SAVISQKPSRDICQRGTSLTIQCQVDSQVTMMFWYRQQPGQSLTLIATANQGSEATYESGFVIDKFPISRPNLTFSTLTVSNMSPEDSSIYLCSVVVAGDNQPQHFGDGTRLSIL.

V usage is TRBV18 and J usage is TRBJ1-5; TRBD1 matches 7 bases. There are 14 residues in the CDR3. From germline, CDR1 is KGHSH and CDR2 LQKENI. Germline trimming cut 4 bases from V and 6 bases from J; bases unmatched to any gene: 6. CDR3 nucleotide sequence: TGTGCCAGCTCACGACTACAGGGGAGTCAGCCCCAGCATTTT. As protein: CASSRLQGSQPQHF.

This clone was detected only once. The rearrangement joins TRBV28 to TRBJ1-2, with TRBD1 identical over 8 bases. Germline V gives CDR1 MDHEN, CDR2 SYDVKM. Losses at the gene ends were 4 bases for V and 4 bases for J; bases not matched to a gene: 8. CDR3 length equals 15 residues. The CDR3 DNA is TGTGCCAGCAGTTCTGGAGGACAGGGTTTCTATGGCTACACCTTC. Its translation is CASSSGGQGFYGYTF.

The chain is built from TRBV4-3 and TRBJ1-2; the D is unclear. The CDR3 consists of 16 residues. Germline V CDR1 and CDR2: LGHNA, YSLEER. Trimming stripped 3 bases from V and 2 bases from J, with 16 bases between. DNA for the CDR3: TGCGCCAGCAGCCACGCCTCGGGGAGAGCCAACTATGGCTACACCTTC. Its translation is CASSHASGRANYGYTF.

The CDR3 reads CATSRPPGQINEKLFF. For the CDR3, the DNA is TGTGCCACCAGCAGACCACCGGGACAGATTAATGAAAAACTGTTTTTT. The V gene is TRBV15, the J gene TRBJ1-4; 7 nucleotides line up with TRBD1. The V gene end was trimmed by 2 bases and the J gene end by 4 bases; junction bases not matched to a gene: 7. The CDR3 loop spans 16 amino acids. The germline V gene has CDR1 LNHNV and CDR2 YYDKDF (reference sequence).

The chain recombines TRBV7-9 with TRBJ1-1, with 8 nucleotides matching TRBD1. The CDR3 consists of 12 residues. The V gene's germline CDR1 is SEHNR and CDR2 FQNEAQ (reference sequence). Trimming removed 6 bases from V and 6 bases from J; junction bases left unmatched: 3. CDR3 coding DNA: TGTGCCAGCAGTCAACAGGGGGCTGAAGCTTTCTTT. It codes for CASSQQGAEAFF.

This rearrangement joins TRBV12-3 or TRBV12-4 to TRBJ1-2; perhaps TRBD1 as D (6 bases). Trimming shortened V by 7 bases and J by 8 bases, and 14 bases separated the two germline ends. CDR3 size: 12 residues. CDR3 coding DNA: TGTGCCAGCACCGCTGGACAGAGAGGCTACACCTTC. The encoded protein is CASTAGQRGYTF.

The chain couples TRBV28 to TRBJ1-1; 8 positions match TRBD1. The CDR3 contains 14 residues. From germline, CDR1 is MDHEN and CDR2 SYDVKM. The trim removed 6 bases at V and 0 bases at J, leaving 3 bases unmatched. CDR3 bases: TGTGCCAGCAGACTGGGACAGGTGAACACTGAAGCTTTCTTT. It specifies CASRLGQVNTEAFF.

This chain joins TRBV15 and TRBJ2-1; D gene unclear. Looked up from germline, CDR1 is LNHNV and CDR2 is YYDKDF (reference sequence). The length of the CDR3 is 13 residues. V was shortened by 0 bases and J by 7 bases, with 7 bases between the two germline ends. The CDR3: CATSRDAPNEQFF. The DNA of the CDR3 is TGTGCCACCAGCAGAGATGCGCCGAATGAGCAGTTCTTC.

This clone has a single count. This chain links TRBV20-1 with TRBJ1-2, with D perhaps TRBD1 (5 bases). V shed 3 bases and J shed 5 bases, with 13 bases lying between them. Germline CDR1 reads DFQATT; CDR2 reads SNEGSKA (reference sequence). The CDR3 spans 13 residues. The CDR3 DNA reads TGCAGTGCTAGTCCCGGGACTCCTTATGGCTACACCTTC. This encodes CSASPGTPYGYTF.

This clone appeared once. This chain uses TRBV2 with TRBJ1-6; D is undetermined. CDR3 size: 15 residues. Germline CDR1 reads SNHLY; CDR2 reads FYNNEI. V shed 2 bases and J shed 0 bases, with 5 bases lying between them. The CDR3 here is CASSEPSSYNSPLHF. The CDR3, as DNA: TGTGCCAGCAGTGAACCGAGCTCCTATAATTCACCCCTCCACTTT.

The gene calls are TRBV28 and TRBJ2-4, with 7 bases lining up with TRBD1. V trimming: 3 bases; J trimming: 0 bases; junction bases outside the gene matches: 14. CDR1 and CDR2 from the germline V gene are MDHEN and SYDVKM. The CDR3 totals 19 residues. The chain's CDR3 is CASSFHYGGQILAKNIQYF. CDR3 DNA sequence: TGTGCCAGCAGTTTCCACTATGGGGGACAGATTCTAGCCAAAAACATTCAGTACTTC.

The sample holds a few counts of this clone. The V gene is TRBV24-1, the J gene TRBJ1-4; tentatively, D is TRBD1 (6 bases). The CDR3 is made up of 15 amino acids. CDR1 is KGHDR, CDR2 SFDVKD, per germline. Trimming took 4 bases from V and 7 from J, leaving 15 bases between them. CDR3: CATSDPGQFGEKLFF. CDR3 bases: TGTGCCACCAGTGACCCCGGACAGTTCGGTGAAAAACTGTTTTTT.

The chain combines TRBV19 with TRBJ2-2; TRBD2 matches at 11 bases. The CDR3 is made up of 17 amino acids. The V segment lost 4 bases and the J segment 6 bases; nucleotides outside the gene matches: 10. Germline V CDR1 and CDR2: LNHDA, SQIVND (reference sequence). CDR3 protein: CASSRALAGGPPGELFF. The CDR3 DNA reads TGTGCCAGTAGTAGGGCCTTAGCGGGAGGGCCACCCGGGGAGCTGTTTTTT.

This chain connects TRBV7-6 to TRBJ1-2; 12 bases are shared with TRBD1. Germline loops: CDR1 SGHVS, CDR2 FNYEAQ. V shed 0 bases, J shed 6 bases, and the junction held 5 bases outside the gene matches. This CDR3 comprises 16 residues. The CDR3 sequence is CASSLAPGQGAHGYTF. The CDR3 region has the DNA TGTGCCAGCAGCTTAGCGCCGGGACAGGGGGCACATGGCTACACCTTC.

CDR3 residues: CASSFEQGFGANVLTF. For the CDR3, the DNA is TGTGCCAGCAGCTTCGAACAGGGGTTTGGGGCCAACGTCCTGACTTTC. The chain uses TRBV7-8 and TRBJ2-6; TRBD1 aligns across 7 bases. The CDR3 is 16 residues long. CDR1 is SGHVS, CDR2 FQNEAQ, per germline. J lost 3 bases, V lost 3 bases, and 5 bases had no gene match. Complete variable domain (other parts from reference TRBV7-8 and TRBJ2-6): GAGVSQSPRYKVAKRGQDVALRCDPISGHVSLFWYQQALGQGPEFLTYFQNEAQLDKSGLPSDRFFAERPEGSVSTLKIQRTQQEDSAVYLCASSFEQGFGANVLTFGAGSRLTVL.

The V gene is TRBV28, the J gene TRBJ1-5; D gene ambiguous. The CDR3 totals 12 residues. The V end lost 1 base, the J end lost 5 bases, and 3 bases lay between the germline ends. CDR1 MDHEN and CDR2 SYDVKM come from the germline V gene. The CDR3 DNA reads TGTGCCAGCAGTTTATCGGATCAGCCCCAGCATTTT. It yields the protein CASSLSDQPQHF.

V gene TRBV7-9 combines with J gene TRBJ1-1; no firm D call. The CDR3 extends over 15 amino acids. The V end lost 1 base, the J end lost 5 bases, and 14 bases lay between the germline ends. CDR1 is SEHNR and CDR2 is FQNEAQ in the germline V gene (reference sequence). The chain's CDR3 is CASSLVPHPGTEAFF. For the CDR3, the DNA is TGTGCCAGCAGCTTAGTACCCCATCCGGGGACTGAAGCTTTCTTT.